The T cell receptor (beta chain) described here comes from a study of T-cell reconstitution after alpha-beta-depleted transplantation in children (dated by TCRdb to 2016 to 2017). Regarding the research as a whole: T-cell immune reconstitution after TCRalphabeta/CD19-depleted allogeneic hematopoietic cell transplantation in children was quantitatively tracked in the study by means of TCR repertoire profiling.

A single count supports this clonotype. There is no known antigen for this receptor. No base qualities exist here, and no much larger clone lies one base off it. A single read is weak support. Receptor libraries were prepared by PCR. Sequencing took place on an Illumina HiSeq 2500. Molecular barcoding was employed in the preparation of TCR libraries, with unique molecular identifiers being used to normalize TCRbeta repertoire quantification. Starting from the raw public reads, TCRdb applied fastp trimming at Q25, assembled clones with MiXCR and retained in-frame beta chains. Rows matching on CDR3 protein sequence are summarized as one entry with the most common DNA and genes. The sample records about 600,000 distinct CDR3 sequences, 10% of which are singletons. The top ten clones comprise roughly 3.9% of the sample. The CDR3 runs 13 amino acids, cysteine and phenylalanine included. Only CDR3 DNA is held: 39 bases, read in frame from base 1. V is cut back by 4 bases and J by 8 bases, with 5 bases in the junction unmatched. CDR1 and CDR2 are read off the germline V gene as SGHTA and FQGTGA.

The chain joins TRBV7-3 to TRBJ2-1, with 7 bases in between that match TRBD1. The sequence derives from a human donor who donated a stem cell graft to a child with acute myeloid leukemia. Sample: PBMCs from the stem cell graft donor, taken from the stem cell graft. Read as DNA, the sequence is TGTGCCAGCAGCTCGACAGGGCCGGATGAGCAGTTCTTC. Translation gives CASSSTGPDEQFF.